This T cell receptor beta chain is from a study of CD8 T cells in ankylosing spondylitis. Study-level results: The clones that were linked to disease were reported to be significantly enriched in matched synovial fluid samples from ankylosing spondylitis patients. In the blood and synovial fluid of reactive arthritis, some motif variants had been previously reported.

Researchers built TCR beta libraries using quantitative 5'-RACE with molecular barcodes. One entry per CDR3 protein, called by TCRdb with MiXCR from the 5' RACE reads. The table includes around 340,000 distinct CDR3 sequences, 20% detected once. The table lists this clonotype with a few counts. Its antigen is as yet unknown. Germline assignment: CDR1 SGHDT and CDR2 YYEEEE. Trimming cost V 1 base and J 3 bases, with 13 bases left between them. The CDR3 consists of 15 residues. The clonotype was recovered from a male donor with ankylosing spondylitis or in good health (not recorded which). The chain couples TRBV5-6 to TRBJ2-5; possible D gene TRBD1, 6 bases. Sequences were obtained from blood, either unsorted or a sorted T cell fraction (not recorded which). CDR3 nucleotides: TGTGCCAGCAGCTTGAGGGCAGGGGAAGAAGAGACCCAGTACTTC. This sequence encodes CASSLRAGEEETQYF.